This TCR beta chain was identified during a study of cytomegalovirus exposure and HLA in healthy donors. The CDR3 covers 15 residues. CDR1 is KGHSH, CDR2 LQKENI, per germline. V was clipped by 4 bases and J by 5 bases; unmatched bases: 10. About this clone: Its specificity is not known.

PCR employed 60 Vbeta and 13 Jbeta primers. TCRdb's table, derived via immunoSEQ multiplex PCR, lists solely in-frame clones and lacks some. The table records under 85,000 clones, around 70% of them present only once. Study-level findings and limits: TCR beta V segments were, for the most part, productive about 87% or about 30% of the time in an earlier analysis.

Source material: PBMCs. The clonotype comes from a woman aged 30 to 39 in good health and CMV-seronegative. The V call is TRBV18, the J call TRBJ1-2; 7 nucleotides line up with TRBD1. The CDR3 region has the DNA TGTGCCAGCTCACAATCCGCAGGGGGAGGTTATGGCTACACCTTC. Protein product: CASSQSAGGGYGYTF.